This T cell receptor (beta chain) was sequenced during a study of blood T cells in healthy people across ages. J was trimmed by 7 bases and V by 5 bases; bases with no gene match: 6. Looked up from germline, CDR1 is MGHRA and CDR2 is YSYEKL. CDR3 size: 13 residues. The use of a sample-barcoded 5' primer and a J-beta primer mix characterized a second PCR of roughly 6 to 11 cycles. With 12 random nucleotides, a template-switch adaptor tagged each individual cDNA molecule. TCRdb passed the 5' RACE reads through MiXCR, listing each CDR3 protein once. The sample carries roughly 1.5 million distinct CDR3 sequences, less than 45% recorded once. Whole-study findings and limits: Both higher diversity and more naive CD4+ cells marked long-lived donors when set against aged donors. Older age went with lower TCR beta diversity per million T cells, in a roughly linear way.

Caucasian, healthy and from Russia, the donors were aged between about 6 and 100. This clonotype was recorded a few times. Its specificity is not known. V and J are TRBV4-1 and TRBJ1-2; 8 positions match TRBD1. This receptor was obtained from a woman aged 18 to 35 in good health. Sample: blood. Written as DNA, the CDR3 is TGCGCCAGCAGCGACCCAGGGGGCCGTGGCTACACCTTC. Its protein product is CASSDPGGRGYTF.